The text below deals with one TCR beta chain. The antigen is unknown. The CDR3 is made up of 15 amino acids. V lost 1 base and J lost 0, with 6 bases in between. Germline V gene data show CDR1 as SNHLY and CDR2 as FYNNEI. The data originate from a study of T cell responses to AZD1222 COVID-19 vaccine. About the study: Second doses that came at about 4 or about 12 weeks were put together.

Study-wide findings and caveats: There were mostly white British donors and more females than males, and clonal diversity was possibly underestimated.

Generated by immunoSEQ multiplex PCR, the TCRdb table keeps only in-frame clones and is missing some. The top ten hold under 2% of the sample, which has some 150,000 clones, around nine tenths seen once. The sample here was peripheral blood, taken on day 0 of AZD1222 vaccination. This clonotype originated in an adult in good health. The genes are TRBV2 and TRBJ1-4, with D unresolved. The CDR3 reads CASSEGETTNEKLFF. For the CDR3, the DNA is TGTGCCAGCAGTGAAGGGGAAACAACTAATGAAAAACTGTTTTTT.